This is a list of T cell receptor beta chains from one sample in a study of T cell repertoires in cytomegalovirus infection. Each CDR3 protein is one row after TCRdb ran MiXCR on the reads. Here the sample spans about 400,000 distinct CDR3 sequences, about a sixth being singletons. Sample: PBMCs. The receptors originated from a human donor in good health (CMV status not recorded). Some clones in this sample may be carry-over from other donors' samples. Each CDR3 is given with its conserved first and last residue. D genes are given only for firm matches. Size tells how often a clone was seen (once, few, many) or the class of an expanded clone, and some rows leave it out.

>TRBV7-2|TRBJ2-1|many|.
TGTGCCAGCAGCTTAGTGAGCGGGCGGCACCCGAATGAGCAGTTCTTC
CASSLVSGRHPNEQFF
>TRBV7-2|TRBJ2-5|.|.
TGTGCCAGCAGCCAGGACCCAAGGGTCCAAGAGACCCAGTACTTC
CASSQDPRVQETQYF
>TRBV7-2|TRBJ2-7|few|.
TGTGCCAGCAGCTTAAAGTTCCACGAGCAGTACTTC
CASSLKFHEQYF
>TRBV7-2|TRBJ2-1|.|.
TGTGCCAGCAGCCACCGGGAGAAAGGCGATGAGCAGTTCTTC
CASSHREKGDEQFF
>TRBV14|TRBJ1-3|few|.
TGTGCCAGCAGCCAATCGTACGGAAACACCATATATTTT
CASSQSYGNTIYF
>TRBV7-2|TRBJ2-1|many|.
TGTGCCAGCAGCTTCTACTCCTACAATGAGCAGTTCTTC
CASSFYSYNEQFF
>TRBV28|TRBJ2-7|few|.
TGTGCCAGCGTTCGGGGCGGCGTAGGGGGGTCCTACGAGCAGTACTTC
CASVRGGVGGSYEQYF
>TRBV14|TRBJ1-6|.|.
TGTGCCAGCAGCCCTTTGAGTCCTAATTCACCCCTCCACTTT
CASSPLSPNSPLHF
>TRBV4-1|TRBJ1-6|few|.
TGCGCCAGCAGCCAAGATAAAGTCGGGAGTTCACCCCTCCACTTT
CASSQDKVGSSPLHF
>TRBV4-3|TRBJ2-1|many|.
TGCGCCAGCAGCCTAGTACCACTGGGGTTAGGCAATGAGCAGTTCTTC
CASSLVPLGLGNEQFF
>TRBV10-3|TRBJ1-6|few|TRBD1
TGTGCCATCAGTGAGGGGGACAGGCCCTTATCACCCCTCCACTTT
CAISEGDRPLSPLHF
>TRBV6-5|TRBJ2-3|.|.
TGTGCCAGCAGTCCAAACCTCGGACTCGGGCGGGCAGATACGCAGTATTTT
CASSPNLGLGRADTQYF
>TRBV4-2|TRBJ1-3|few|.
TGTGCCAGCAGCCAAAATTCAGGGCAACACACCATATATTTT
CASSQNSGQHTIYF
>TRBV19|TRBJ2-1|.|.
TGTGCCAGTAGTAGGGGCAGATACAATGAGCAGTTCTTC
CASSRGRYNEQFF
>TRBV7-2|TRBJ1-1|many|.
TGTGCCAGCAACCCCCCTAAGGTTGAAGCTTTCTTT
CASNPPKVEAFF
>TRBV7-2|TRBJ1-5|many|.
TGTGCCAGCAGCCGGGACCTTTTGGAGCCCCAGCATTTT
CASSRDLLEPQHF
>TRBV20-1|TRBJ2-7|.|TRBD2
TGCAGTGCTAGATCCATCAGCGGGAGCTACGAGCAGTACTTC
CSARSISGSYEQYF
>TRBV6-1|TRBJ1-5|many|.
TGTGCCAGCAGTGAAGCGTTCAGCACAAATCAGCCCCAGCATTTT
CASSEAFSTNQPQHF
>TRBV5-1|TRBJ1-6|few|.
TGCGCCAGCAGCTTGGAGGGGAGCTCCTATAATTCACCCCTCCACTTT
CASSLEGSSYNSPLHF
>TRBV27|TRBJ2-7|.|TRBD1
TGTGCCAGCAGTTTATTTCCAGGGGGCGAGCAGTACTTC
CASSLFPGGEQYF
>TRBV29-1|TRBJ2-1|.|.
TGCAGCGTTGAAAACTACTACAATGAGCAGTTCTTC
CSVENYYNEQFF
>TRBV11-2|TRBJ2-5|.|TRBD2
TGTGCCAGCAGCAAGACTAGCTTGGAGACCCAGTACTTC
CASSKTSLETQYF
>TRBV29-1|TRBJ2-3|.|TRBD2
TGCAGCGTTGGGGGGACTAGCGGGATCACAGATACGCAGTATTTT
CSVGGTSGITDTQYF
>TRBV19|TRBJ1-6|.|.
TGTGCCAGTAGTATTTGGCAGGGAAATAATTCACCCCTCCACTTT
CASSIWQGNNSPLHF
>TRBV18|TRBJ2-1|few|TRBD2
TGTGCCAGCTCACCACCGAGCCGCGGGAGAGGCAATGAGCAGTTCTTC
CASSPPSRGRGNEQFF
>TRBV7-9|TRBJ2-1|many|TRBD2
TGTGCCAGCAGCACACTAGCGGGAGTAAACAATGAGCAGTTCTTC
CASSTLAGVNNEQFF
>TRBV14|TRBJ2-1|few|TRBD2
TGTGCCAGCAGCCCTTACGGGACTAGCGCCACGGATGAGCAGTTCTTC
CASSPYGTSATDEQFF
>TRBV28|TRBJ1-1|.|.
TGTGCCAGCAGTTTAAGTCGGGGTGAAGCTTTCTTT
CASSLSRGEAFF
>TRBV7-2|TRBJ1-5|many|.
TGTGCCAGCAGCTTAACGGGGGATCAGCCCCAGCATTTT
CASSLTGDQPQHF
>TRBV29-1|TRBJ2-7|few|.
TGCAGCGTTGCCAGAGGACAGTCCGGCTACGAGCAGTACTTC
CSVARGQSGYEQYF
>TRBV7-7|TRBJ2-5|many|.
TGTGCCAGCAGCTCTGACAACCAAGAGACCCAGTACTTC
CASSSDNQETQYF
>TRBV20-1|TRBJ1-5|.|.
TGCAGTGCGAAACGGTATAGCAATCAGCCCCAGCATTTT
CSAKRYSNQPQHF
>TRBV5-4|TRBJ2-1|few|TRBD2
TGTGCCAGCAGCTTCGGGAGGGGTGAGCAGCTCTTC
CASSFGRGEQLF
>TRBV12-3/TRBV12-4|TRBJ1-2|.|TRBD1
TGTGCCAGCAGTCCCGGGACAGCCCTCTATGGCTACACCTTC
CASSPGTALYGYTF
>TRBV15|TRBJ2-3|.|.
TGTGCCACCAGCGCCTTCCCATCCGGGACCAACACAGATACGCAGTATTTT
CATSAFPSGTNTDTQYF
>TRBV11-2|TRBJ2-2|.|TRBD2
TGTGCCAGCAGCCCGAGGGCGGCGGGGGGTTTCGGGGAGCTGTTTTTT
CASSPRAAGGFGELFF
>TRBV7-9|TRBJ2-1|few|.
TGTGCCAGCACCGGGGAACAGCCCACCTACAATGAGCAGTTCTTC
CASTGEQPTYNEQFF